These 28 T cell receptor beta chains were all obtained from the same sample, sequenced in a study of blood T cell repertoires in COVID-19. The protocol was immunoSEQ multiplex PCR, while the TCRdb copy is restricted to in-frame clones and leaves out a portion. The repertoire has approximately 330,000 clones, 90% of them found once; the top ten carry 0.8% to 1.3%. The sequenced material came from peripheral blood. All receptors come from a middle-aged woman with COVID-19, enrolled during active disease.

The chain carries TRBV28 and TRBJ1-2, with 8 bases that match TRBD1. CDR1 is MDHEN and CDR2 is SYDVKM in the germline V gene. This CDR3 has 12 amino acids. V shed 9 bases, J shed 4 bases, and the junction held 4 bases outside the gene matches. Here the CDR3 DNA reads TGTGCCAGTAAGACAGGGGCCTATGGCTACACCTTC. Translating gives CASKTGAYGYTF.

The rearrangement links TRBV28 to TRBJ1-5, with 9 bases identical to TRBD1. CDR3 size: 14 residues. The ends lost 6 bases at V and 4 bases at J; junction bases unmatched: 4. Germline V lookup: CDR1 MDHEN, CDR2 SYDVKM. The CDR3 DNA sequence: TGTGCCAGCAGACCTGACAGGGGGAATCAGCCCCAGCATTTT. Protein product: CASRPDRGNQPQHF.

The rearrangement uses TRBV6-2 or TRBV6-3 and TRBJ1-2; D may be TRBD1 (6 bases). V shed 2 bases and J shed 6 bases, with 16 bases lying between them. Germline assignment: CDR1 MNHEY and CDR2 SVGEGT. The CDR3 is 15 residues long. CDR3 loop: CASSYNVAHRDGYTF. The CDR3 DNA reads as TGTGCCAGCAGTTACAACGTTGCGCACAGGGATGGCTACACCTTC.

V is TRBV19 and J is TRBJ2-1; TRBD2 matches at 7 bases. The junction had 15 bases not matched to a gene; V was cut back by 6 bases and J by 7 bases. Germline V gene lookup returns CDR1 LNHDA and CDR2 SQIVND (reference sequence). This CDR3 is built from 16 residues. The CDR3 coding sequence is TGTGCCAGTAGATCAGTTAAAGCGGGGCGGAGGAATGAGCAGTTCTTC. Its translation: CASRSVKAGRRNEQFF.

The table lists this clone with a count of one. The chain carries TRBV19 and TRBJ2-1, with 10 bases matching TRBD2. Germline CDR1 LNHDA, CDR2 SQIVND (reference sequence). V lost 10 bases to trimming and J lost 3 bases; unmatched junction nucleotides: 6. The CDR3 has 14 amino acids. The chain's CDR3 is CATGGLAVYNEQFF. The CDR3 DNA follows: TGTGCCACCGGAGGACTAGCGGTCTACAATGAGCAGTTCTTC.

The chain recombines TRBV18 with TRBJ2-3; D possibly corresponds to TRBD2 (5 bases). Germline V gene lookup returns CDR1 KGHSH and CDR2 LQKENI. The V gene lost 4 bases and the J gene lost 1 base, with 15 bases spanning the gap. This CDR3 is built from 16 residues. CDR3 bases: TGTGCCAGCTCACGGCGAGGGAGCCAGGGCACAGATACGCAGTATTTT. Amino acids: CASSRRGSQGTDTQYF.

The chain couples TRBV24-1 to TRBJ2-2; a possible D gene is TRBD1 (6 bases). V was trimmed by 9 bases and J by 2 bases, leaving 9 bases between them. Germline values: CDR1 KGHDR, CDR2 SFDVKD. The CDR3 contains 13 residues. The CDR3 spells CATGTRNTGELFF. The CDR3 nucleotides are TGTGCCACCGGGACAAGAAACACCGGGGAGCTGTTTTTT.

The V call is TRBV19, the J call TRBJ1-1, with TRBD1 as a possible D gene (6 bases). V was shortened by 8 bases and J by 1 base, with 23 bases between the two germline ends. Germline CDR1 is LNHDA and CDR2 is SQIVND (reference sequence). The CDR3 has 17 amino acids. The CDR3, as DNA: TGTGCCAGTTCTCCCTACACAGGGCCCCCGCCGAACACTGAAGCTTTCTTT. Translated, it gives CASSPYTGPPPNTEAFF.

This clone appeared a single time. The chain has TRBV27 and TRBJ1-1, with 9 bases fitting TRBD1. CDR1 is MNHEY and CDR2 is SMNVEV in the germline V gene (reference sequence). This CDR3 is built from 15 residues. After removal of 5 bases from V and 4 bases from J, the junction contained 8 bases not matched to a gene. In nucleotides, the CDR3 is TGTGCCAGCAGTCCGGAAACAGGGGGCTTCACTGAAGCTTTCTTT. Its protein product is CASSPETGGFTEAFF.

CDR3 amino acids: CASSFLTGGKNEQFF. Written as DNA, the CDR3 is TGTGCCAGCAGTTTCCTGACAGGGGGGAAGAATGAGCAGTTCTTC. The V gene is TRBV28, the J gene TRBJ2-1, with 9 bases matching TRBD1. This CDR3 is 15 amino acids long. CDR1 and CDR2 from the germline V gene are MDHEN and SYDVKM. V gave up 3 bases and J gave up 7 bases; unmatched junction bases: 7. Using reference TRBV28 and TRBJ2-1 for the parts outside the CDR3, the full variable domain is DVKVTQSSRYLVKRTGEKVFLECVQDMDHENMFWYRQDPGLGLRLIYFSYDVKMKEKGDIPEGYSVSREKKERFSLILESASTNQTSMYLCASSFLTGGKNEQFFGPGTRLTVL.

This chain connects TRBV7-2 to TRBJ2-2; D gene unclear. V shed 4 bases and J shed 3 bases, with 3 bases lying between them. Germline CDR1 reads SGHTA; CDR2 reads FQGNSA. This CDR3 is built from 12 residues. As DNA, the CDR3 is TGTGCCAGCAGCTCGTACACCGGGGAGCTGTTTTTT. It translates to CASSSYTGELFF.

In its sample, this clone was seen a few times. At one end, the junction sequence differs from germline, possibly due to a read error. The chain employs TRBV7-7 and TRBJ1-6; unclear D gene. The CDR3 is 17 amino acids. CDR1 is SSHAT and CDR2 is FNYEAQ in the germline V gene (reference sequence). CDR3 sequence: CASSPEIRALGSSPLHF. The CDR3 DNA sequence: TGTGCTAGCAGCCCGGAGATTCGGGCCTTAGGGAGTTCACCCCTCCACTTT. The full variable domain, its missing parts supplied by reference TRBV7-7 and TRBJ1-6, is GAGVSQSPRYKVTKRGQDVTLRCDPISSHATLYWYQQALGQGPEFLTYFNYEAQPDKSGLPSDRFSAERPEGSISTLTIQRTEQRDSAMYRCASSPEIRALGSSPLHFGNGTRLTVT.

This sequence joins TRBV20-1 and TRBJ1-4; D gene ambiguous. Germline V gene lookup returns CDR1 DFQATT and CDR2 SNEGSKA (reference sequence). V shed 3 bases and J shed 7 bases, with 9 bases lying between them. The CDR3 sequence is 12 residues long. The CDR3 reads CSASTPGEKLFF. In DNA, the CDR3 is TGCAGTGCTAGTACGCCGGGTGAAAAACTGTTTTTT.

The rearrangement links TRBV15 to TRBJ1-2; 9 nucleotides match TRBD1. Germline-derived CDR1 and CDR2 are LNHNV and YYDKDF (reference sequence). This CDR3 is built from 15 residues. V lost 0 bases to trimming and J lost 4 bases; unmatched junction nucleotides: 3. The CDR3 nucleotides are TGTGCCACCAGCAGAGAGGGGACAGGGACCTATGGCTACACCTTC. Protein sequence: CATSREGTGTYGYTF.

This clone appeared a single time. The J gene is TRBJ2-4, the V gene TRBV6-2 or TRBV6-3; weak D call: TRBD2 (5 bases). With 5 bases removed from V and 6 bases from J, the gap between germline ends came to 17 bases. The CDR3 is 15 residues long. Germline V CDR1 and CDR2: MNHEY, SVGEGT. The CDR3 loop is CASSIGGLGGNIQYF. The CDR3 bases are TGTGCCAGCAGTATCGGCGGGTTAGGAGGAAACATTCAGTACTTC.

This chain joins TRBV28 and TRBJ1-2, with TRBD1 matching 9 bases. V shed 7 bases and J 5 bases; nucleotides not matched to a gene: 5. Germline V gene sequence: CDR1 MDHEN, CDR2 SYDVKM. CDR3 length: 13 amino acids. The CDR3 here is CASTGTGRYGYTF. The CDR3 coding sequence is TGTGCCAGCACCGGGACAGGGCGGTATGGCTACACCTTC.

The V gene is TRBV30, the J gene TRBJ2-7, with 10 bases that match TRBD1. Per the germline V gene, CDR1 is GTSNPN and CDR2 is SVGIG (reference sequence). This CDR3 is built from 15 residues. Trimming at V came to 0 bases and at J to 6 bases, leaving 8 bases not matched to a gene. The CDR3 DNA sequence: TGTGCCTGGAGTGTACGAAGGACAGGGGGTAGCGAGCAGTACTTC. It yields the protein CAWSVRRTGGSEQYF. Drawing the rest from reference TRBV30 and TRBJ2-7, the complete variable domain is SQTIHQWPATLVQPVGSPLSLECTVEGTSNPNLYWYRQAAGRGLQLLFYSVGIGQISSEVPQNLSASRPQDRQFILSSKKLLLSDSGFYLCAWSVRRTGGSEQYFGPGTRLTVT.

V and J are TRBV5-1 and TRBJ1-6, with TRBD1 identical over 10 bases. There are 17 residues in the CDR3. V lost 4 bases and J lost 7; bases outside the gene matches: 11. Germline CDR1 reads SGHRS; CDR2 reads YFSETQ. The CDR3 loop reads CASSLSPGTGANSPLHF. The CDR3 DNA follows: TGCGCCAGCAGCCTATCCCCCGGGACAGGGGCCAATTCACCCCTCCACTTT.

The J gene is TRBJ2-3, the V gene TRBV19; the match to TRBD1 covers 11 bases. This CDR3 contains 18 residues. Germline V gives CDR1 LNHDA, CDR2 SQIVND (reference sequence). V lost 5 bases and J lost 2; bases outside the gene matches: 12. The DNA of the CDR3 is TGTGCCAGTAGTCCCAGTGGGGGACAGGGGGACTACACAGATACGCAGTATTTT. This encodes CASSPSGGQGDYTDTQYF.

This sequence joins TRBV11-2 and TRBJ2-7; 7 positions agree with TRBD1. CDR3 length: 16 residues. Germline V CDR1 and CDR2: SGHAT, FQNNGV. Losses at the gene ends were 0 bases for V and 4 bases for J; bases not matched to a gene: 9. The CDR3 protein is CASSLDGMTGTYEQYF. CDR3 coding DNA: TGTGCCAGCAGCTTAGATGGGATGACAGGGACGTACGAGCAGTACTTC. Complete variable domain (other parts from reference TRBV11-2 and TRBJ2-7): EAGVAQSPRYKIIEKRQSVAFWCNPISGHATLYWYQQILGQGPKLLIQFQNNGVVDDSQLPKDRFSAERLKGVDSTLKIQPAKLEDSAVYLCASSLDGMTGTYEQYFGPGTRLTVT.

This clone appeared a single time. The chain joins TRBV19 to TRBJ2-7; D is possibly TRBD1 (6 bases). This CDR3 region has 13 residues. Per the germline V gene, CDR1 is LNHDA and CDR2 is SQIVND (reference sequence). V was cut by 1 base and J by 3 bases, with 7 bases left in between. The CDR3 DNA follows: TGTGCCAGTAGTATAGCCAGGGGCTACGAGCAGTACTTC. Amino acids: CASSIARGYEQYF.

The CDR3 DNA follows: TGTGCCAGCAGTCCTTGGACAGGTACCGGGGAGCTGTTTTTT. Amino acids: CASSPWTGTGELFF. This rearrangement joins TRBV27 to TRBJ2-2; 7 nucleotides align to TRBD1. This CDR3 is built from 14 residues. Looked up from germline, CDR1 is MNHEY and CDR2 is SMNVEV (reference sequence). J was trimmed by 5 bases and V by 5 bases; bases with no gene match: 5.

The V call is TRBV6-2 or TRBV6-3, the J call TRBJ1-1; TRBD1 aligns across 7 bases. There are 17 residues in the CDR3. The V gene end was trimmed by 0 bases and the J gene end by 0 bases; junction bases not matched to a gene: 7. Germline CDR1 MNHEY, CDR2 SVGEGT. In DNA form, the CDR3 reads TGTGCCAGCAGTTACTCCTACCCTGGGACAGTGAACACTGAAGCTTTCTTT. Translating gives CASSYSYPGTVNTEAFF.

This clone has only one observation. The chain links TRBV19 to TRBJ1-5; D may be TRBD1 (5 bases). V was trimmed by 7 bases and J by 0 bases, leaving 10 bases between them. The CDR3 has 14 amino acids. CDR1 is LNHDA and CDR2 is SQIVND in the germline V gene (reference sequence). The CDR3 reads CASTLGLSNQPQHF. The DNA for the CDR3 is TGTGCCAGTACCCTGGGACTTAGCAATCAGCCCCAGCATTTT.

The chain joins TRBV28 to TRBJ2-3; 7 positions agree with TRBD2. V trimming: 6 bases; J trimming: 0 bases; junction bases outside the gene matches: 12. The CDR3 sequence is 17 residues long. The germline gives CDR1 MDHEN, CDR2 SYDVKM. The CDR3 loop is CASSRPAGKLSTDTQYF. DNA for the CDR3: TGTGCCAGCAGCCGACCAGCGGGGAAACTTAGCACAGATACGCAGTATTTT.

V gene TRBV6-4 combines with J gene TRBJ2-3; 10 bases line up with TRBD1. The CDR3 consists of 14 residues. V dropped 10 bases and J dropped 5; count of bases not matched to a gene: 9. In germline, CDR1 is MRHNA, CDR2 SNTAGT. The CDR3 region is CATSGTGDGDTQYF. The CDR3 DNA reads TGTGCCACCTCCGGGACAGGGGATGGAGATACGCAGTATTTT.

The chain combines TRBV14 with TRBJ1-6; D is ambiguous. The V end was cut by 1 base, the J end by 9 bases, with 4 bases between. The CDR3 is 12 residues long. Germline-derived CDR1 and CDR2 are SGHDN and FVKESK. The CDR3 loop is CASSQALSPLHF. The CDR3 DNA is TGTGCCAGCAGCCAAGCCCTTTCACCCCTCCACTTT. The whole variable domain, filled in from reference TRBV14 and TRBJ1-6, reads EAGVTQFPSHSVIEKGQTVTLRCDPISGHDNLYWYRRVMGKEIKFLLHFVKESKQDESGMPNNRFLAERTGGTYSTLKVQPAELEDSGVYFCASSQALSPLHFGNGTRLTVT.

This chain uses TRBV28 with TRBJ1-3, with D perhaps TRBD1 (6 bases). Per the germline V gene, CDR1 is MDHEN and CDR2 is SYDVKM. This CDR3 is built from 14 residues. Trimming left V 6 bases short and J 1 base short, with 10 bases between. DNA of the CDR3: TGTGCCAGCAGGAGGGGGGGGTCTGGAAACACCATATATTTT. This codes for CASRRGGSGNTIYF.